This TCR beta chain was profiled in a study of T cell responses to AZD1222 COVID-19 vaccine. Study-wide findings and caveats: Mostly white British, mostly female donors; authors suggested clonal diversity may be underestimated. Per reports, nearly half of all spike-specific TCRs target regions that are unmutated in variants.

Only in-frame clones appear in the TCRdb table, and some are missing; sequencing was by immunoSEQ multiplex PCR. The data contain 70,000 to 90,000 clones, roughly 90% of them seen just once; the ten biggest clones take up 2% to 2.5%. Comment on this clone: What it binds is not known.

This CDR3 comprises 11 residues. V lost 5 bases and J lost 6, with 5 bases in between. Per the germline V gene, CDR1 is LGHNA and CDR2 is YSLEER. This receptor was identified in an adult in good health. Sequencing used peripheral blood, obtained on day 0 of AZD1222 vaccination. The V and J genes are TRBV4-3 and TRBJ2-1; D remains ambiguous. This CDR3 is CASSMANEQFF. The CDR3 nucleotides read TGCGCCAGCAGCATGGCCAATGAGCAGTTCTTC.